In its sample, the clone carrying this T cell receptor (beta chain) was seen many times. What it binds is unknown. Individually, TCR cDNA molecules were each labelled with a unique molecular identifier. TCRdb itself ran the 5' RACE reads through MiXCR, one entry per CDR3 protein. The table records 45,000 to 50,000 distinct CDR3 sequences, about an eighth of them present only once. Time point of the sample: blood at routine non-recurrence follow-up after resection. Without sorting, whole RNA was sequenced from tumor, nontumor lung or frozen PBMC. The V end was cut by 0 bases, the J end by 2 bases, with 9 bases between. Germline CDR1 LGHDT, CDR2 YNNKEL (reference sequence). The CDR3 extends over 15 amino acids. The record originates from a study of spatial heterogeneity in lung cancer. Study outcomes and limitations: More often at tumor resection than at routine follow-up, ubiquitous expanded tumor TCRs were detected in the blood.

This chain connects TRBV3-1 to TRBJ2-3; D ambiguous. The source material was PBMCs, sampled at follow-up. The sequence was collected from a male donor with early-stage non-small cell lung cancer. CDR3 amino acids: CASSQDLAHTDTQYF. In nucleotides, the CDR3 is TGTGCCAGCAGCCAAGATTTAGCCCACACAGATACGCAGTATTTT.